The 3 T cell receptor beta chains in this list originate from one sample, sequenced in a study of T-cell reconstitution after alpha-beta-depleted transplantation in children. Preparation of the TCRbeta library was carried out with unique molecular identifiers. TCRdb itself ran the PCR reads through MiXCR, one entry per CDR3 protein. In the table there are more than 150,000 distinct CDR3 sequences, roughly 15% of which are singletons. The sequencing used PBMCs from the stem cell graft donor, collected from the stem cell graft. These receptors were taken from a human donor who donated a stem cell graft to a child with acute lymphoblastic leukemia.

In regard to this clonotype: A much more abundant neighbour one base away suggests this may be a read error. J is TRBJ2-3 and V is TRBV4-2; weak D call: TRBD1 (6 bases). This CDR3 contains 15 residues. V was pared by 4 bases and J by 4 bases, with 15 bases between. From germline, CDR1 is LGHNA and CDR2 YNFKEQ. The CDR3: CASSPTTGYSDTQYF. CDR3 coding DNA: TGTGCCAGCAGCCCCACGACAGGATACTCAGATACGCAGTATTTT.

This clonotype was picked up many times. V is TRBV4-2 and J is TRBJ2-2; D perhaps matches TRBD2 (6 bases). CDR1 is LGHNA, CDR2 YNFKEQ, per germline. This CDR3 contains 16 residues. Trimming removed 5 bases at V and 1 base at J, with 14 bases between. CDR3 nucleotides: TGTGCCAGCAGCGTCATGACGGGAGAGAACACCGGGGAGCTGTTTTTT. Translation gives CASSVMTGENTGELFF.

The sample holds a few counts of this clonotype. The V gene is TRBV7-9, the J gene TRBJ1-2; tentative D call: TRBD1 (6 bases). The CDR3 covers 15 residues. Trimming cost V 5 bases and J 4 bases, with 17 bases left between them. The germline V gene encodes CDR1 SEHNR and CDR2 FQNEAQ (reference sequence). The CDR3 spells CASSRERGVFYGYTF. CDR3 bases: TGTGCCAGCAGCCGGGAGAGGGGGGTCTTCTATGGCTACACCTTC.